This T cell receptor (beta chain) was recovered during a study of T cell responses to AZD1222 COVID-19 vaccine. Across the study: Some second doses came at about 4 weeks and others at about 12 weeks; these were pooled.

The data were produced by immunoSEQ multiplex PCR, yet TCRdb's version contains in-frame clones alone and is incomplete. The data show about 170,000 clones, roughly 89% seen once. Germline-derived CDR1 and CDR2 are MNHNS and SASEGT. Between the trimmed V and J ends, which lost 1 base and 3 bases, there was a span of 10 bases. The CDR3 is 15 residues long. Details on this clone: Its cognate antigen is unknown.

Study-level findings and limits: The number of AZD1222 recipients seropositive at baseline was only six. Donors, mostly white British, included more females; clonal diversity was possibly underestimated. Epitopes outside B.1.351 and B.1.1.7 mutated regions reportedly drew nearly half of spike TCRs.

The sequence was obtained from an adult in good health. The J gene is TRBJ1-5, the V gene TRBV6-1; D uncertain. This specimen consisted of peripheral blood, obtained on day 0 of AZD1222 vaccination. In nucleotides, the CDR3 is TGTGCCAGCAGTGAAGTCCCACCGGACAATCAGCCCCAGCATTTT. Amino acid sequence: CASSEVPPDNQPQHF.